This TCR beta chain was identified during a study of shared clonotypes between healthy human individuals. Overall study findings and caveats: The sharing of about 5% of naive CD4 clonotypes was seen across a handful of donors.

V lost 1 base to trimming and J lost 1 base, with 13 bases between them. The CDR3 loop spans 16 amino acids. The germline V gene encodes CDR1 MNHNS and CDR2 SASEGT. It was at deep level that the assay was run. Each subset's genomic DNA was split evenly across several immunoSEQ plates. Clones were read by immunoSEQ multiplex PCR, and TCRdb kept only the in-frame ones, dropping some. The data show 2 million to 2.5 million clones, about 92% seen once. Naive-designated CD8 cells lacked CD45RO, were positively enriched for CCR7, and omitted terminally differentiated effector memory CD45RA+ cells. Donors, without exception, were Caucasian adults residing in Nashville, Tennessee. Regarding this clone: The antigen is not known.

This clonotype originated in a man aged 18 to 30 in good health. Some clones in this sample may be carry-over from other donors' samples. Sequenced input: naive CD8+ T cells from PBMCs. The chain employs TRBV6-1 and TRBJ1-2, with unresolved D. The CDR3 region has the DNA TGTGCCAGCAGTGAAGAGAAGACCGGTTTTAACTATGGCTACACCTTC. Its translation is CASSEEKTGFNYGYTF.